These T cell receptor beta chains were read from a single sample in a study of blood T cells in healthy people across ages. MiXCR was run by TCRdb on the 5' RACE reads, yielding one entry per CDR3 protein. The data contain roughly 2 million distinct CDR3 sequences, roughly 52% of them seen just once; the ten biggest clones take up less than 2.5%. Source material: blood. The receptors derive from a woman in her 40s in good health. Both conserved end residues are part of each CDR3. A D gene is named only where the DNA matches it firmly. Not all rows give a size; the values are once, few, many and, for expanded clones, a class.

abundance,v_gene,d_gene,j_gene,CDR3nt,CDR3aa
.,TRBV24-1,.,TRBJ2-1,TGTGCCACCAGTGACCAAGCTAGCGAATCCTACAATGAGCAGTTCTTC,CATSDQASESYNEQFF
.,TRBV6-5,TRBD2,TRBJ2-3,TGTGCCAGCAGCCAGCGGGGAGGGGGCACAGATACGCAGTATTTT,CASSQRGGGTDTQYF
.,TRBV20-1,.,TRBJ1-2,TGCAGTGCTAGAGAGTCGGGGTTGGGGGGCTACACCTTC,CSARESGLGGYTF
.,TRBV14,.,TRBJ2-5,TGTGCCAGCAGCCAGCTCCAACCCGGGGAGACCCAGTACTTC,CASSQLQPGETQYF
.,TRBV6-1,.,TRBJ1-1,TGTGCCAGCACCACACAGGGATTTGGAACTGAAGCTTTCTTT,CASTTQGFGTEAFF
.,TRBV6-5,TRBD1,TRBJ2-7,TGTGCCAGCAGTTATCTACAGGGGCCCTCCTACGAGCAGTACTTC,CASSYLQGPSYEQYF
few,TRBV20-1,TRBD1,TRBJ2-5,TGCAGTGCTACATCGAACAGGGGGCAAGAGACCCAGTACTTC,CSATSNRGQETQYF
.,TRBV9,.,TRBJ1-2,TGTGCCAGCAGTAAAGGGATTGCGGGCTACACCTTC,CASSKGIAGYTF
.,TRBV28,.,TRBJ1-2,TGTGCCAGCAGTACCCCGAGGGGCGGCTACACCTTC,CASSTPRGGYTF
.,TRBV7-9,.,TRBJ2-1,TGTGCCAGCAGCTTAGCCCTGGGGGCCAATGAGCAGTTCTTC,CASSLALGANEQFF
.,TRBV20-1,TRBD2,TRBJ2-1,TGCAGTGCTAGAGATTCCGGCGGGGGGGCATGGGAGCAGTTCTTC,CSARDSGGGAWEQFF
.,TRBV5-1,.,TRBJ2-7,TGCGCCAGCAGCTTGGCCGGTAACGGCCGCTACGAGCAGTACTTC,CASSLAGNGRYEQYF
.,TRBV4-2,TRBD2,TRBJ2-1,TGTGCCAGCAGCCAAGGGGCTAGCGGGGGTTTGGGGTACAATGAGCAGTTCTTC,CASSQGASGGLGYNEQFF
.,TRBV9,.,TRBJ2-2,TGTGCCAGCAGCGTAAAACTAAACACCGGGGAGCTGTTTTTT,CASSVKLNTGELFF
few,TRBV20-1,TRBD2,TRBJ2-7,TGCAGTGCTTCCCTAGACGGGACTACCTACGAGCAGTACTTC,CSASLDGTTYEQYF
few,TRBV7-3,TRBD2,TRBJ2-3,TGTGCCAGCAGCTTCGGCGGGGGGGTCACAGATACGCAGTATTTT,CASSFGGGVTDTQYF
.,TRBV19,TRBD2,TRBJ2-4,TGTGCCAGCACTGTAGCGGGGAATTACATTCAGTACTTC,CASTVAGNYIQYF
.,TRBV4-3,.,TRBJ2-7,TGCACCAGCAGCCAAAACCGACAGACCTACGAGCAGTACTTC,CTSSQNRQTYEQYF
few,TRBV11-2,TRBD2,TRBJ2-1,TGTGCCAGCAGCACCACTAGCGGGGGGGCCTCAGACAATGAGCAGTTCTTC,CASSTTSGGASDNEQFF
.,TRBV7-2,.,TRBJ2-3,TGTGCCAGCAGCTTAGCGCCGGGCAGTTTGAAAGATACGCAGTATTTT,CASSLAPGSLKDTQYF